Listed here is a single T cell receptor beta chain. Its antigen is not known. This sample is part of a study of CD8 T cells in Susac syndrome. Study results and limitations: That the number of individuals in its TCR sequencing and HLA analysis was relatively small was acknowledged by the study.

Negative isolation was used for CD8+ and CD4+ T cells and FACS enrichment for TEMRA cells. RNA in amounts of roughly 0.45 to 1 ug was reverse transcribed with random hexamers. The TCR beta CDR3 was amplified by immunoSEQ multiplex PCR across 54 Vbeta, 13 Jbeta. In TCRdb, the immunoSEQ multiplex PCR reads were re-called with MiXCR into one record per CDR3 protein. The sample consists of over 150,000 distinct CDR3 sequences, nearly 95% of them appearing once. The CDR3 runs 13 residues. V was shortened by 2 bases and J by 4 bases, with 10 bases between the two germline ends. Germline CDR1 reads DFQATT; CDR2 reads SNEGSKA (reference sequence).

The clonotype originates from a human donor with multiple sclerosis. The material sequenced was CD4+ T cells from PBMCs. The rearrangement uses TRBV20-1 and TRBJ2-3, with D tentatively TRBD2 (6 bases). CDR3 in amino acids: CSARTAGADTQYF. The CDR3, as DNA: TGCAGTGCTAGAACAGCGGGCGCAGATACGCAGTATTTT.